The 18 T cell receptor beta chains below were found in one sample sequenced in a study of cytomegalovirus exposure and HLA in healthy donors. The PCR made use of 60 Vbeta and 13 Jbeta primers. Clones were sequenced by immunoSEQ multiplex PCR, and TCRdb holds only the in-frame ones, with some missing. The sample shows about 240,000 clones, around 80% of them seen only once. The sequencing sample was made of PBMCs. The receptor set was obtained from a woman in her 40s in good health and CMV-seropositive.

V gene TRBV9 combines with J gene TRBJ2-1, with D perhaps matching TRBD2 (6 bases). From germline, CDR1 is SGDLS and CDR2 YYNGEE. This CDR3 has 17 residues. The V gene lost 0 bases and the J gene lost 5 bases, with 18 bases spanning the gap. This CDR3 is CASSVGSWRGGNNEQFF. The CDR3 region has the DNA TGTGCCAGCAGCGTAGGGTCTTGGCGGGGTGGGAACAATGAGCAGTTCTTC. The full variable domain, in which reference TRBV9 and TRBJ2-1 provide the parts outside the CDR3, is DSGVTQTPKHLITATGQRVTLRCSPRSGDLSVYWYQQSLDQGLQFLIQYYNGEERAKGNILERFSAQQFPDLHSELNLSSLELGDSALYFCASSVGSWRGGNNEQFFGPGTRLTVL.

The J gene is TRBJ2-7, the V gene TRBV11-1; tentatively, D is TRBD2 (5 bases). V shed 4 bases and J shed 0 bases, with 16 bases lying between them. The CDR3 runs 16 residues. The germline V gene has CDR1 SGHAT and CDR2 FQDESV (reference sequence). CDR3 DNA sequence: TGTGCCAGCAGCTCCGTATCCGGGGTGTCCTCCTACGAGCAGTACTTC. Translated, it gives CASSSVSGVSSYEQYF.

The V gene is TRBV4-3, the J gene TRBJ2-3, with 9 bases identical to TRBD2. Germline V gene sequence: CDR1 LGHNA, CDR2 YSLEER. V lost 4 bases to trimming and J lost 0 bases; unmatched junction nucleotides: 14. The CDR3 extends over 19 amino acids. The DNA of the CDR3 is TGCGCCAGCAGCCGAACCCCGGGACTAGCTCAGCCTAGCACAGATACGCAGTATTTT. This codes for CASSRTPGLAQPSTDTQYF.

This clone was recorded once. For the CDR3, the DNA is TGTGCCAGCAGACCCGACTTTGCCAACACTGAAGCTTTCTTT. It encodes CASRPDFANTEAFF. The chain carries TRBV27 and TRBJ1-1, with D hard to call. Trimming left V 6 bases short and J 2 bases short, with 13 bases between. Germline assignment: CDR1 MNHEY and CDR2 SMNVEV (reference sequence). The CDR3 is 14 amino acids.

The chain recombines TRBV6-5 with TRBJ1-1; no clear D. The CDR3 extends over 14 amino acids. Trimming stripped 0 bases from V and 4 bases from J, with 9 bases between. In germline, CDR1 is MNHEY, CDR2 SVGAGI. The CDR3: CASSYSGEGTEAFF. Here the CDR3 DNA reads TGTGCCAGCAGTTACTCGGGAGAAGGCACTGAAGCTTTCTTT.

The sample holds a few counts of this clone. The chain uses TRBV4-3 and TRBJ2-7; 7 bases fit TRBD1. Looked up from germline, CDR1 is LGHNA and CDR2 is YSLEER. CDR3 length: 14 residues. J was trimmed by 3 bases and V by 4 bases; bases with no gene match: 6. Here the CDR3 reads CASSPAGGSYEQYF. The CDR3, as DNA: TGCGCCAGCAGCCCGGCAGGGGGAAGCTACGAGCAGTACTTC.

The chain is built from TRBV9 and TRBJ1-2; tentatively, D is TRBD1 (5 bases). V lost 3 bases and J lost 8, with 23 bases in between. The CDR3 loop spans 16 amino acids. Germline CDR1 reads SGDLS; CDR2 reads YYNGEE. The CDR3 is CASSAPPHSGAKGYTF. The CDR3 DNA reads TGTGCCAGCAGCGCTCCCCCCCACAGTGGGGCGAAAGGCTACACCTTC.

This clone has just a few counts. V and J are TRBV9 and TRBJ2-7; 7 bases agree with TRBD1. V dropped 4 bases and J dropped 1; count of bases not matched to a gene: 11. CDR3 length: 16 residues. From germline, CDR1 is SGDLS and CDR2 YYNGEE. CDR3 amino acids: CASSFSGTADSYEQYF. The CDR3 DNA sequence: TGTGCCAGCAGCTTTTCCGGGACAGCAGATTCCTACGAGCAGTACTTC.

The CDR3 sequence: CASSDEPLSTGELFF. CDR3 in DNA: TGTGCCAGCAGTGACGAACCACTGAGCACCGGGGAGCTGTTTTTT. The V and J genes are TRBV6-4 and TRBJ2-2; no clear D gene. This CDR3 is 15 amino acids long. Germline CDR1 is MRHNA and CDR2 is SNTAGT. Trimming pared 2 bases from V and 4 bases from J, leaving 11 bases between.

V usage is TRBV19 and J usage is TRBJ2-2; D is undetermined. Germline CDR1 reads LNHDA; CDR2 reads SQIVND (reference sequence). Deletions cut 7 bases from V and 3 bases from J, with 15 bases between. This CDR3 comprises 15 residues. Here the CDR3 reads CASIRMLGDTGELFF. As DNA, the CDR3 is TGTGCCAGTATTAGGATGCTAGGTGACACCGGGGAGCTGTTTTTT.

CDR3 in amino acids: CAWARGGEVFF. The CDR3 DNA is TGTGCCTGGGCGAGAGGCGGGGAGGTGTTCTTC. The V call is TRBV30, the J call TRBJ2-1; maybe TRBD2 (6 bases). From germline, CDR1 is GTSNPN and CDR2 SVGIG (reference sequence). There are 11 residues in the CDR3. V was clipped by 5 bases and J by 15 bases, with 17 bases between them.

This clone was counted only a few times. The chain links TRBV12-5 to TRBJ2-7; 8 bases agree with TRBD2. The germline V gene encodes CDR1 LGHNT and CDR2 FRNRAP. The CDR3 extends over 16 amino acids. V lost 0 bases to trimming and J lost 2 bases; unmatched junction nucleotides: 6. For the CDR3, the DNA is TGTGCTAGTGGTTTGGTAGTCCCGGGACTAGCCTACGAGCAGTACTTC. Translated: CASGLVVPGLAYEQYF.

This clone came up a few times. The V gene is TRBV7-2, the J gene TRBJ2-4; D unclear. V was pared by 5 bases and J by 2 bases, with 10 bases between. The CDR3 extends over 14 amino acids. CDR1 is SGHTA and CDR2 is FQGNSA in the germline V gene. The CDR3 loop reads CASSTRLTKNIQYF. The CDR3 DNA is TGTGCCAGCAGCACCCGGTTAACCAAAAACATTCAGTACTTC. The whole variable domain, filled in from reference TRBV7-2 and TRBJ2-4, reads GAGVSQSPSNKVTEKGKDVELRCDPISGHTALYWYRQSLGQGLEFLIYFQGNSAPDKSGLPSDRFSAERTGGSVSTLTIQRTQQEDSAVYLCASSTRLTKNIQYFGAGTRLSVL.

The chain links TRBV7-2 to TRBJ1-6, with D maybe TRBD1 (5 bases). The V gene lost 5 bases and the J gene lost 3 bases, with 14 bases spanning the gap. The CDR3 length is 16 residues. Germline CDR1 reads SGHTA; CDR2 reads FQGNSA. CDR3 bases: TGTGCCAGCAGCCTCAGGGCGGGGGACTATAATTCACCCCTCCACTTT. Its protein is CASSLRAGDYNSPLHF.

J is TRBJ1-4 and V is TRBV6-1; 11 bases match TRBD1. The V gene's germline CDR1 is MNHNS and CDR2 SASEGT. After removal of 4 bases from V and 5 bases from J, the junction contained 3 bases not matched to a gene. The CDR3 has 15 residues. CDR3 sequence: CASSGTGGRNEKLFF. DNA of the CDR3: TGTGCCAGCAGTGGGACAGGGGGCAGGAATGAAAAACTGTTTTTT.

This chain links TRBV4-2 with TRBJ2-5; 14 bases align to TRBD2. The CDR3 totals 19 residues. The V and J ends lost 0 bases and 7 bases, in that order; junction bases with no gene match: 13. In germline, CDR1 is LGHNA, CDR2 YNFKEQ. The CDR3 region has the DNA TGTGCCAGCAGCCAAGATATTGCCCGAACCGGGACTAGCGGGGGGACCCAGTACTTC. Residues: CASSQDIARTGTSGGTQYF.

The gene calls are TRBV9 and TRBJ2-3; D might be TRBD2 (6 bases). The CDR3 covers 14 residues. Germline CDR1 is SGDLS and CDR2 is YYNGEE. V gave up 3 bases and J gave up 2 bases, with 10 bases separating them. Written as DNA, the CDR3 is TGTGCCAGCAGCGGAAGACTAGACACAGATACGCAGTATTTT. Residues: CASSGRLDTDTQYF.

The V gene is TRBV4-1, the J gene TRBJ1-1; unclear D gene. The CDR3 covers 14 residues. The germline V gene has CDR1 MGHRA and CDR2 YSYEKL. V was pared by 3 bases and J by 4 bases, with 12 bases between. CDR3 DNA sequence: TGCGCCAGCAGCCAGGTAGGGAGTTTCACTGAAGCTTTCTTT. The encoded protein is CASSQVGSFTEAFF.